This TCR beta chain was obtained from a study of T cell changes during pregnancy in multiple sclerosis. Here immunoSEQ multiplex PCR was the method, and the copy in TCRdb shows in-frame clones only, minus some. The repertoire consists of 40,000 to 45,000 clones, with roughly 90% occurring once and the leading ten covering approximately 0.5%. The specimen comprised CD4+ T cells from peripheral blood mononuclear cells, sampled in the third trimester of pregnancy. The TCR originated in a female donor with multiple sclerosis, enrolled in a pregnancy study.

DNA for the CDR3: TGTGCCAGCAGCCAAGCGGGGGGTCGCACAGATACGCAGTATTTT. Translated, it gives CASSQAGGRTDTQYF. The chain carries TRBV7-9 and TRBJ2-3; TRBD2 matches at 9 bases. The germline gives CDR1 SEHNR, CDR2 FQNEAQ (reference sequence). This CDR3 spans 15 amino acids. The V gene end was trimmed by 5 bases and the J gene end by 1 base; junction bases not matched to a gene: 4.